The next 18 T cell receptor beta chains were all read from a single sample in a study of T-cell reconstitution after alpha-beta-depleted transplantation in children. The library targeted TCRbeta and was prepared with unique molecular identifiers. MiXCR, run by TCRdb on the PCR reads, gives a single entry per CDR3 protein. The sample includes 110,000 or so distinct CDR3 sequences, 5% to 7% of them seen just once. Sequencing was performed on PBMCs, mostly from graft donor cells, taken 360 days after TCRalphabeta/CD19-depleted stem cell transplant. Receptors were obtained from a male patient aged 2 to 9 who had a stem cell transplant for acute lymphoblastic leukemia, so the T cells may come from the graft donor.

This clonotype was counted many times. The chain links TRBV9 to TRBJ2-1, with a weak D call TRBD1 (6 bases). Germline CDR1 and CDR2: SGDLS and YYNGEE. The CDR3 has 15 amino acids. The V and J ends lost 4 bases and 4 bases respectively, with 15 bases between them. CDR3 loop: CASSFSGTPYNEQFF. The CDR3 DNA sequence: TGTGCCAGCAGCTTTTCAGGGACACCTTACAATGAGCAGTTCTTC.

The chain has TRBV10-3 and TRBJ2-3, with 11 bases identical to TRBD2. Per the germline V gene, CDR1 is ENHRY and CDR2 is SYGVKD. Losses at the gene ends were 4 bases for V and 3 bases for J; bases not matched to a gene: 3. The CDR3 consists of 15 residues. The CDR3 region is CAISGPSGRTDTQYF. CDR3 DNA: TGTGCCATCAGTGGACCTAGCGGGAGGACAGATACGCAGTATTTT.

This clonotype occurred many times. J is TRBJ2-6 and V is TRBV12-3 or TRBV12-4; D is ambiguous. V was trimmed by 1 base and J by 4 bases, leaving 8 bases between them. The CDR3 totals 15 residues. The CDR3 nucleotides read TGTGCCAGCAGTTTAGGGCAAACCGGGGCCAACGTCCTGACTTTC. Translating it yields CASSLGQTGANVLTF.

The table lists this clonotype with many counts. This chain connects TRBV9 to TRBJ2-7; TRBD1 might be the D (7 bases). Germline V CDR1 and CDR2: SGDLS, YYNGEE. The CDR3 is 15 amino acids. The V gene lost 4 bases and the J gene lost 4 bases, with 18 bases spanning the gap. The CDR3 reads CASSWGTGEEYEQYF. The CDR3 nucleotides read TGTGCCAGCAGCTGGGGCACAGGGGAGGAATACGAGCAGTACTTC.

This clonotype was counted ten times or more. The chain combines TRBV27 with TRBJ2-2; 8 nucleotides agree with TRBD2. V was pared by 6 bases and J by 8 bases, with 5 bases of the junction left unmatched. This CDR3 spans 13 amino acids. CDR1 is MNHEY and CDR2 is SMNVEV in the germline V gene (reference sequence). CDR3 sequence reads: CASSYREGGELFF. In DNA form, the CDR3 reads TGTGCCAGCAGCTATCGGGAGGGAGGGGAGCTGTTTTTT.

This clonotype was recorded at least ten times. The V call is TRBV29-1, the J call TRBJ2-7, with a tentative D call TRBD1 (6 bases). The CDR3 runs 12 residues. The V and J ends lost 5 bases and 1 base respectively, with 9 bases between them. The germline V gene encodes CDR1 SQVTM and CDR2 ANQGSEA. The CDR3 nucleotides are TGCAGCGTTTACGGGACATCCTACGAGCAGTACTTC. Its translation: CSVYGTSYEQYF.

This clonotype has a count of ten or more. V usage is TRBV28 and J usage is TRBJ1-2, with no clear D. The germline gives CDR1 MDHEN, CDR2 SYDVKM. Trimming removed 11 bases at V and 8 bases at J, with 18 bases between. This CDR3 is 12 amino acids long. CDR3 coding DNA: TGTGCCCTGGAGTCGAGGAATGGGGGCTACACCTTC. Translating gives CALESRNGGYTF.

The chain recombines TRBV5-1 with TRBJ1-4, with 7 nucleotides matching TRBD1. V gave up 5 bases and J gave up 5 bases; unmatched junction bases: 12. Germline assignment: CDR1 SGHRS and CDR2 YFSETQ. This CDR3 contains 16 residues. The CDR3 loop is CASRPKTGSNNEKLFF. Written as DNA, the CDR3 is TGCGCCAGCAGGCCTAAGACAGGGTCTAACAATGAAAAACTGTTTTTT.

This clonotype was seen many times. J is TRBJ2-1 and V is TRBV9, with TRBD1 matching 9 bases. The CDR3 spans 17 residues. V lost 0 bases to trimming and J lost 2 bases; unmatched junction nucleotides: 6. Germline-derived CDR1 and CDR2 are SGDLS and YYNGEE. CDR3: CASSVAKDRGPYNEQFF. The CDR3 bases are TGTGCCAGCAGCGTAGCCAAGGACAGGGGTCCCTACAATGAGCAGTTCTTC.

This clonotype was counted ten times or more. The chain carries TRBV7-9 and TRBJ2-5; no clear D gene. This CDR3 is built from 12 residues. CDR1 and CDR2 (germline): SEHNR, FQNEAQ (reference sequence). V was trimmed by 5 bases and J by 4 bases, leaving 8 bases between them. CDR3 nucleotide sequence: TGTGCCAGCAGCCCACTCCGAGAGACCCAGTACTTC. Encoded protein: CASSPLRETQYF. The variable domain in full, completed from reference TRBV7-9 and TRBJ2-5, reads DTGVSQNPRHKITKRGQNVTFRCDPISEHNRLYWYRQTLGQGPEFLTYFQNEAQLEKSRLLSDRFSAERPKGSFSTLEIQRTEQGDSAMYLCASSPLRETQYFGPGTRLLVL.

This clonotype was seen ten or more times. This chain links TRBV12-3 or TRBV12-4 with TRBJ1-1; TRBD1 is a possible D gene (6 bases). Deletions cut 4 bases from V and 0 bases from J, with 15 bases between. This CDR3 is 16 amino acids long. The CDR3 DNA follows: TGTGCCAGCAGTTCGAGTCGTACAGGGTTGAACACTGAAGCTTTCTTT. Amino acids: CASSSSRTGLNTEAFF.

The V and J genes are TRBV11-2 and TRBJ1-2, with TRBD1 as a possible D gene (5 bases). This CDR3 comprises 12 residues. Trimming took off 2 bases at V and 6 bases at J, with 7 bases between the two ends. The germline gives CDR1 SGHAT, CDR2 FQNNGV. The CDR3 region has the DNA TGTGCCAGCAGCTTAAAGGGGCATGGCTACACCTTC. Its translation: CASSLKGHGYTF.

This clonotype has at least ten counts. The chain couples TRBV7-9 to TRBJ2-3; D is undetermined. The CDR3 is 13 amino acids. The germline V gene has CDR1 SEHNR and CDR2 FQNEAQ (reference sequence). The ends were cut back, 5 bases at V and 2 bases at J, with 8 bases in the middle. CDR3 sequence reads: CASSGPATDTQYF. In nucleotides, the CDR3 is TGTGCCAGCAGCGGACCGGCCACAGATACGCAGTATTTT.

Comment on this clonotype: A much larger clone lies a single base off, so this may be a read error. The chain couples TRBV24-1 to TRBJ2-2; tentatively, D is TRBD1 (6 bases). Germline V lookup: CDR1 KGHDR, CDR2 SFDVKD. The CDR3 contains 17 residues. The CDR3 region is CAASASDSKGNTGELFF. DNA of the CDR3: TGTGCCGCCAGTGCCTCGGACAGCAAAGGGAACACCGGGGAGCTGTTTTTT.

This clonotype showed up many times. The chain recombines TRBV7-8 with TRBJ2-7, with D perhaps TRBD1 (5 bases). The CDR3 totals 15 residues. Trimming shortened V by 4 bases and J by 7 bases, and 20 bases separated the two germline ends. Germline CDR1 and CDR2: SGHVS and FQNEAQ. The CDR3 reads CASSYDSHLRREQYF. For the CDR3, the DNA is TGTGCCAGCAGCTACGACAGCCATTTAAGGCGAGAGCAGTACTTC.

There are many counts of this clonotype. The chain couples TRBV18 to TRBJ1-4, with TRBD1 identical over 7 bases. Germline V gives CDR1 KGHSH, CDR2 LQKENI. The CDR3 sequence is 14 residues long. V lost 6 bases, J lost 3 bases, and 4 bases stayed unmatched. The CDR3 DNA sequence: TGTGCCAGCTCGCCCACAGGGGCTAATGAAAAACTGTTTTTT. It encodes CASSPTGANEKLFF.

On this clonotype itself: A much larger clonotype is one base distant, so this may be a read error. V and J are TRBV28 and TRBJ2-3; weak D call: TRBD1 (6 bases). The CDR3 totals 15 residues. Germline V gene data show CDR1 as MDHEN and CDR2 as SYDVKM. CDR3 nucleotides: TGTGCCAGCAGTTTATGGGACCAGGGGCGAGATACGCATTATTTT. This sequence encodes CASSLWDQGRDTHYF.

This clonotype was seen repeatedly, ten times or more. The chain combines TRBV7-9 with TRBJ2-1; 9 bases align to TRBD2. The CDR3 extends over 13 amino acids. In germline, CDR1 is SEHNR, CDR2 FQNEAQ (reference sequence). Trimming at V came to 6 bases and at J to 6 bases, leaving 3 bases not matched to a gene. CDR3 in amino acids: CASRAGGINEQFF. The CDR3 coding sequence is TGTGCCAGCAGGGCGGGAGGGATCAATGAGCAGTTCTTC.